The rows below give T cell receptor beta chains drawn from one sample of a study of cytomegalovirus exposure and HLA in healthy donors. TCRdb's copy holds only in-frame clones and misses some; the assay was immunoSEQ multiplex PCR. This sample has about 130,000 clones, with 75% found just once. The material sequenced was PBMCs. The receptors derive from a man between 25 and 39 years old in good health and CMV-seronegative. The CDR3 runs from the conserved cysteine through the conserved F or W. D genes are given only for firm matches. Rows may omit the clone size; those that give it use once, few, many or a size class.

clone size: .
J gene: TRBJ1-2
V gene: TRBV19
D gene: .
CDR3 DNA: TGTGCCAGTAGTATCGGGCAGGGCCGCTATGGCTACACCTTC
CDR3 protein: CASSIGQGRYGYTF

clone size: .
J gene: TRBJ1-1
V gene: TRBV2
D gene: .
CDR3 DNA: TGTGCCAGCAGTGTCGAGCAGGGCGAAAGTGAAGCTTTCTTT
CDR3 protein: CASSVEQGESEAFF

clone size: .
J gene: TRBJ1-1
V gene: TRBV10-3
D gene: .
CDR3 DNA: TGTGCCATCAGAGGACAGCCTAACACTGAAGCTTTCTTT
CDR3 protein: CAIRGQPNTEAFF

clone size: .
J gene: TRBJ1-1
V gene: TRBV9
D gene: TRBD1
CDR3 DNA: TGTGCCAGCAGCTACGACAGGGACACTGAAGCTTTCTTT
CDR3 protein: CASSYDRDTEAFF

clone size: .
J gene: TRBJ2-5
V gene: TRBV6-5
D gene: TRBD1
CDR3 DNA: TGTGCCAGCAGTAAACCAGGGGGAGAGACCCAGTACTTC
CDR3 protein: CASSKPGGETQYF

clone size: .
J gene: TRBJ2-3
V gene: TRBV5-1
D gene: .
CDR3 DNA: TGCGCCAGCAGCTTCGTCCCCACAGATACGCAGTATTTT
CDR3 protein: CASSFVPTDTQYF

clone size: .
J gene: TRBJ1-3
V gene: TRBV7-9
D gene: .
CDR3 DNA: TGTGCCACCCTCCAACGGGAAATACGCTCTGGAAACACCATATATTTT
CDR3 protein: CATLQREIRSGNTIYF

clone size: .
J gene: TRBJ2-6
V gene: TRBV11-2
D gene: .
CDR3 DNA: TGTGCCAGCAGCTTCCGGGGGTCTGGGGCCAACGTCCTGACTTTC
CDR3 protein: CASSFRGSGANVLTF

clone size: .
J gene: TRBJ1-5
V gene: TRBV6-6
D gene: .
CDR3 DNA: TGTGCCAGCAGTTACAGGGGCCATAGCAATCAGCCCCAGCATTTT
CDR3 protein: CASSYRGHSNQPQHF

clone size: .
J gene: TRBJ2-7
V gene: TRBV5-4
D gene: TRBD1
CDR3 DNA: TGTGCCAGCAGTTGGGACAGGGGCGAGCAGTACTTC
CDR3 protein: CASSWDRGEQYF

clone size: .
J gene: TRBJ2-3
V gene: TRBV4-2
D gene: TRBD2
CDR3 DNA: TGTGCCAGCAGCCAAGATCGAGCGGGGGGGTTGGATACGCAGTATTTT
CDR3 protein: CASSQDRAGGLDTQYF

clone size: few
J gene: TRBJ2-3
V gene: TRBV19
D gene: TRBD1
CDR3 DNA: TGTGCCAGTAGTATAGGAGGGGGCCCGGCAGATACGCAGTATTTT
CDR3 protein: CASSIGGGPADTQYF

clone size: .
J gene: TRBJ2-3
V gene: TRBV10-1
D gene: .
CDR3 DNA: TGCGCCAGCAGCGAGAACCTCCGGGGAGATACGCAGTATTTT
CDR3 protein: CASSENLRGDTQYF

clone size: .
J gene: TRBJ1-6
V gene: TRBV27
D gene: .
CDR3 DNA: TGTGCCAGCAGTTTAAACGGAGGAGAGTATTCACCCCTCCACTTT
CDR3 protein: CASSLNGGEYSPLHF

clone size: .
J gene: TRBJ2-3
V gene: TRBV18
D gene: .
CDR3 DNA: TGTGCCAGCTCACCATCTAGCACAGATACGCAGTATTTT
CDR3 protein: CASSPSSTDTQYF

clone size: few
J gene: TRBJ1-2
V gene: TRBV2
D gene: .
CDR3 DNA: TGTGCCAGCAGTGAACAGGTGTTGGGTGGCTACACCTTC
CDR3 protein: CASSEQVLGGYTF

clone size: once
J gene: TRBJ2-2
V gene: TRBV6-1
D gene: .
CDR3 DNA: TGTGCCAGCATCTACCGGGACACCGACACCGGGGAGCTGTTTTTT
CDR3 protein: CASIYRDTDTGELFF